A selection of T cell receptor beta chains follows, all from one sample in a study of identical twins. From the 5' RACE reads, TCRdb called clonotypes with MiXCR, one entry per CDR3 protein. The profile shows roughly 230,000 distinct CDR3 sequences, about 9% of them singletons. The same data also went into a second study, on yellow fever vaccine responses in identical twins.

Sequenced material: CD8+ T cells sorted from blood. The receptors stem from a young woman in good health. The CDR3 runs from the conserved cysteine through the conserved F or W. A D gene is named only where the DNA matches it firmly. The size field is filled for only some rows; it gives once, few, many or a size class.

cdr3_nt: TGTGCCAGCAGTACCGGGACTAGCGGGGCCCACGAGCAGTACTTC
cdr3_aa: CASSTGTSGAHEQYF
d_call: TRBD2
clone_size: few
v_call: TRBV7-9
j_call: TRBJ2-7

cdr3_nt: TGCAGCGCGGACAGTCTGAACACTGAAGCTTTCTTT
cdr3_aa: CSADSLNTEAFF
d_call: NA
clone_size: many
v_call: TRBV29-1
j_call: TRBJ1-1

cdr3_nt: TGTGCCAGCAGCCAAGGAGGGGGGTCACCCCTCCACTTT
cdr3_aa: CASSQGGGSPLHF
d_call: NA
clone_size: few
v_call: TRBV4-2
j_call: TRBJ1-6

cdr3_nt: TGCGCCAGCAGTGAGTGGGTTAAGGACAATGAGCAGTTCTTC
cdr3_aa: CASSEWVKDNEQFF
d_call: NA
clone_size: many
v_call: TRBV10-2
j_call: TRBJ2-1

cdr3_nt: TGCAGCGTTGAAAACCGCGGTAGGGGGCGCGGCTACGAGCAGTACTTC
cdr3_aa: CSVENRGRGRGYEQYF
d_call: TRBD1
clone_size: NA
v_call: TRBV29-1
j_call: TRBJ2-7

cdr3_nt: TGTGCCAGCAGTCAGTGGGAGGTCGGGGATACGCAGTATTTT
cdr3_aa: CASSQWEVGDTQYF
d_call: NA
clone_size: many
v_call: TRBV6-1
j_call: TRBJ2-3

cdr3_nt: TGTGCCATCAGTGCAGGGAGCGGGGGGCTCACAGATACGCAGTATTTT
cdr3_aa: CAISAGSGGLTDTQYF
d_call: TRBD2
clone_size: many
v_call: TRBV10-3
j_call: TRBJ2-3

cdr3_nt: TGTGCCAGCAGCTTACGGACGAAGGATCAGCCCCAGCATTTT
cdr3_aa: CASSLRTKDQPQHF
d_call: NA
clone_size: many
v_call: TRBV7-2
j_call: TRBJ1-5

cdr3_nt: TGTGCTAGTGGCGGGGGGGACAGCCTTTACAATGAGCAGTTCTTC
cdr3_aa: CASGGGDSLYNEQFF
d_call: NA
clone_size: few
v_call: TRBV12-5
j_call: TRBJ2-1

cdr3_nt: TGTGCCAGCAGTTTAGCGCAGGGCAGGAGCTCCTACGAGCAGTACTTC
cdr3_aa: CASSLAQGRSSYEQYF
d_call: NA
clone_size: many
v_call: TRBV12-3/TRBV12-4
j_call: TRBJ2-7

cdr3_nt: TGTGCCAGCAGTTTCCATGACAGGGGAACAGGAAACACCATATATTTT
cdr3_aa: CASSFHDRGTGNTIYF
d_call: TRBD1
clone_size: many
v_call: TRBV12-3/TRBV12-4
j_call: TRBJ1-3

cdr3_nt: TGTGCCAGCAGCCGTAGGGCCGGAGATACGCAGTATTTT
cdr3_aa: CASSRRAGDTQYF
d_call: NA
clone_size: many
v_call: TRBV7-9
j_call: TRBJ2-3

cdr3_nt: TGCGCCAGCAGCTCAGTTCTGAACACTGAAGCTTTCTTT
cdr3_aa: CASSSVLNTEAFF
d_call: NA
clone_size: NA
v_call: TRBV4-3
j_call: TRBJ1-1

cdr3_nt: TGCAGCGTTGCCGGAGACAGGCAAGTCTCTGGGGCCAACGTCCTGACTTTC
cdr3_aa: CSVAGDRQVSGANVLTF
d_call: NA
clone_size: few
v_call: TRBV29-1
j_call: TRBJ2-6

cdr3_nt: TGTGCCAGCAGCTTAAATCTTGGAGCGGGAGATTCAACCTACGAGCAGTACTTC
cdr3_aa: CASSLNLGAGDSTYEQYF
d_call: TRBD2
clone_size: NA
v_call: TRBV11-2
j_call: TRBJ2-7

cdr3_nt: TGTGCCAGCAATGACCGGGACAGCAATGAGCAGTTCTTC
cdr3_aa: CASNDRDSNEQFF
d_call: TRBD1
clone_size: NA
v_call: TRBV2
j_call: TRBJ2-1

cdr3_nt: TGTGCCAGCAGCACAGGATCACTTTCACCCCTCCACTTT
cdr3_aa: CASSTGSLSPLHF
d_call: NA
clone_size: many
v_call: TRBV12-3/TRBV12-4
j_call: TRBJ1-6

cdr3_nt: TGCAGTGCTAGATCGTATTGGGACTTCCCCTACACCGGGGAGCTGTTTTTT
cdr3_aa: CSARSYWDFPYTGELFF
d_call: NA
clone_size: many
v_call: TRBV20-1
j_call: TRBJ2-2

cdr3_nt: TGTGCCAGCAGCGCCGGGAGGGTCGGTTACAATGAGCAGTTCTTC
cdr3_aa: CASSAGRVGYNEQFF
d_call: TRBD2
clone_size: NA
v_call: TRBV13
j_call: TRBJ2-1

cdr3_nt: TGTGCCACCGAATCCGGACAGGGATCCTACGAGCAGTACTTC
cdr3_aa: CATESGQGSYEQYF
d_call: TRBD1
clone_size: NA
v_call: TRBV28
j_call: TRBJ2-7

cdr3_nt: TGCGCCAGCAGTGGGCCGAGGACTAGCGGGCCCCGAAGCTCCTACGAGCAGTACTTC
cdr3_aa: CASSGPRTSGPRSSYEQYF
d_call: TRBD2
clone_size: NA
v_call: TRBV10-2
j_call: TRBJ2-7

cdr3_nt: TGTGCCAGCAGCCTTCCCGAGACTAGCGGGGGGGCCAGAGGGGAGCTGTTTTTT
cdr3_aa: CASSLPETSGGARGELFF
d_call: NA
clone_size: NA
v_call: TRBV21-1
j_call: TRBJ2-2

cdr3_nt: TGTGCCATCAGTAGGGCCACCGGGACAGGGGACTACGAGCAGTACTTC
cdr3_aa: CAISRATGTGDYEQYF
d_call: TRBD1
clone_size: NA
v_call: TRBV10-3
j_call: TRBJ2-7

cdr3_nt: TGTGCCAGCTCTCCCGGCATTAGGGGGGAAGCTTTCTTT
cdr3_aa: CASSPGIRGEAFF
d_call: NA
clone_size: few
v_call: TRBV27
j_call: TRBJ1-1

cdr3_nt: TGTGCCAGCAGCTTAGAATGGGTCAGACCCTTCGAGCAGTACTTC
cdr3_aa: CASSLEWVRPFEQYF
d_call: NA
clone_size: few
v_call: TRBV7-8
j_call: TRBJ2-7

cdr3_nt: TGTGCCAGCAGCTTAGTGAGGGGTGAGGACAGCTCCTACAATGAGCAGTTCTTC
cdr3_aa: CASSLVRGEDSSYNEQFF
d_call: NA
clone_size: few
v_call: TRBV11-2
j_call: TRBJ2-1

cdr3_nt: TGCAGCGTCGGAGGGCGGGAGGTTGTTGATACGCAGTATTTT
cdr3_aa: CSVGGREVVDTQYF
d_call: TRBD2
clone_size: many
v_call: TRBV29-1
j_call: TRBJ2-3

cdr3_nt: TGTGCCACGCGACAGGGGGACCAGCCCCAGCATTTT
cdr3_aa: CATRQGDQPQHF
d_call: TRBD1
clone_size: few
v_call: TRBV15
j_call: TRBJ1-5

cdr3_nt: TGTGCCAGCAACGTAGACAGGCTTGACCCTGAGCAGTTCTTC
cdr3_aa: CASNVDRLDPEQFF
d_call: NA
clone_size: few
v_call: TRBV28
j_call: TRBJ2-1

cdr3_nt: TGTACCATCAGTTTGGGTTTTGCACAAGGGGCCCTAAAACAAGAGACCCAGTACTTC
cdr3_aa: CTISLGFAQGALKQETQYF
d_call: NA
clone_size: NA
v_call: TRBV2
j_call: TRBJ2-5

cdr3_nt: TGCGCCAGCAGCCAGGGAACGCCGGGGCCCACAGATACGCAGTATTTT
cdr3_aa: CASSQGTPGPTDTQYF
d_call: NA
clone_size: NA
v_call: TRBV4-1
j_call: TRBJ2-3

cdr3_nt: TGTGCCACCAGCAGAGAGAGAGAGGGGACCCAGTACTTC
cdr3_aa: CATSREREGTQYF
d_call: NA
clone_size: few
v_call: TRBV15
j_call: TRBJ2-5

cdr3_nt: TGTGCCAGCAGTACCATAGCGGGGCCTAGGCCAGATACGCAGTATTTT
cdr3_aa: CASSTIAGPRPDTQYF
d_call: TRBD2
clone_size: few
v_call: TRBV28
j_call: TRBJ2-3

cdr3_nt: TGTGCCAGCAGACATCTATGGAACAATGAGCAGTTCTTC
cdr3_aa: CASRHLWNNEQFF
d_call: NA
clone_size: few
v_call: TRBV14
j_call: TRBJ2-1

cdr3_nt: TGTGCCAGCAGTGAGGCCACAGATACGCAGTATTTT
cdr3_aa: CASSEATDTQYF
d_call: NA
clone_size: few
v_call: TRBV25-1
j_call: TRBJ2-3

cdr3_nt: TGCGCCAGCAGCCCGTTTTCAGGGGGTTTATCCCGCGAGCAGTACTTC
cdr3_aa: CASSPFSGGLSREQYF
d_call: TRBD1
clone_size: many
v_call: TRBV5-1
j_call: TRBJ2-7